The clone carrying this T cell receptor (beta chain) was found a few times. Its antigen is undetermined. The whole isolated RNA underwent reverse transcription, so sequencing captured expressed TCRB transcripts. Here immunoSEQ multiplex PCR was the method, and the copy in TCRdb shows in-frame clones only, minus some. The profile covers hundreds of thousands of clones, with over 12% appearing a single time and 0.035% to 0.045% taken by the ten largest. The data were taken from a study of beta chain features in type 1 diabetes. The CDR3 is made up of 20 amino acids. Germline values: CDR1 MDHEN, CDR2 SYDVKM. The junction had 16 bases not matched to a gene; V was cut back by 5 bases and J by 5 bases. General study findings and limits: Junctions at VDJ sites from type 1 diabetes patients had fewer insertions and more deletions. All four CD4+ subsets of Type 1 diabetes patients contained TCRB CDR3s that were moderately but significantly shorter.

The receptor's source is a young man with type 1 diabetes. The rearrangement links TRBV28 to TRBJ2-2; 14 bases line up with TRBD2. Sample: naive CD4+ T cells from blood. The CDR3 is CASSAPRGGLAGVRTGELFF. In DNA form, the CDR3 reads TGTGCCAGCAGTGCCCCCCGTGGGGGACTAGCGGGGGTACGGACCGGGGAGCTGTTTTTT.